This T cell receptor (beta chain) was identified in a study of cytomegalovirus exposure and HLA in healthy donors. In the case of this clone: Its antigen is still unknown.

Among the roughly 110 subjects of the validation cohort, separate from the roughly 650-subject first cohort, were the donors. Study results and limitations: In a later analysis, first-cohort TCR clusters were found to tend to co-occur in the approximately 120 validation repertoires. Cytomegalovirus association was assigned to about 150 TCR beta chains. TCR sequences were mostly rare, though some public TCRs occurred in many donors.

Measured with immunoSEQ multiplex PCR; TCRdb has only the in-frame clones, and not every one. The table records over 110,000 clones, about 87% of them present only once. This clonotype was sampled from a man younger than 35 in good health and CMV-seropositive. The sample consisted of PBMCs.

This CDR3 is CASSLAHRNTEAFF. The CDR3 DNA reads TGTGCCAGCAGCTTGGCCCACAGGAACACTGAAGCTTTCTTT. This rearrangement joins TRBV5-4 to TRBJ1-1; D gene unclear. The length of the CDR3 is 14 residues. In germline, CDR1 is SGHNT, CDR2 YYREEE (reference sequence). Trimming cost V 0 bases and J 1 base, with 7 bases left between them. The full variable domain, completed using reference TRBV5-4 and TRBJ1-1, is ETGVTQSPTHLIKTRGQQVTLRCSSQSGHNTVSWYQQALGQGPQFIFQYYREEENGRGNFPPRFSGLQFPNYSSELNVNALELDDSALYLCASSLAHRNTEAFFGQGTRLTVV.